The text below deals with one T cell receptor beta chain. The antigen it recognizes is unknown. No qualities accompany the bases; no much larger clone lies one base away. Libraries were made using the immunoSEQ multiplex PCR assay. The authors' pipeline ran thus. A statistical classification framework was developed to diagnose cytomegalovirus status using the catalog of TCR beta chain sequences. Imported from immuneACCESS, the table was reduced by TCRdb to in-frame sequences with V and J called. These copies leave out some clones; in studies compared against another copy, an unresolved V gene accounts for under half, and the cause of the remainder is not known. V and J calls and clone size follow that table, whereas D and trimming were derived from the DNA. Here the sample has about 50,000 clones; more than 90% occur a single time. Roughly 1.2% of the sample is held by the ten biggest clonotypes.

Deletion took 6 bases off V and 2 bases off J, with a span of 14 bases between the germline ends. The CDR3 sequence holds 13 residues, the cysteine and phenylalanine included. The entry retains the CDR3 DNA only, 39 bases that are in frame from base 1. Looking up the germline V gene yields CDR1 SQVTM and CDR2 ANQGSEA. The sample comes from a study of cytomegalovirus exposure and HLA in healthy donors (dated by TCRdb to between 2016 and 2019). For context, the study as a whole: According to a later analysis, one platform produced both the 100 to 150 validation repertoires and the 720 or so repertoires of the first cohort. The study aimed to test whether signatures of past pathogen exposure could be identified by cataloging public T cell receptors. Along with the approximately 650-subject first cohort, a separate validation cohort of over 90 different subjects was used. High-throughput TCR immunosequencing, statistical association of individual TCRs with disease status, and machine learning were combined to predict cytomegalovirus infection status.

The donors belonged to the validation cohort of about 110 subjects, which was separate from the approximately 700-subject first cohort. Overall study outcomes, separate from this receptor: In both the original and validation cohorts, the classifier was reported to diagnose cytomegalovirus status with high specificity and sensitivity. A total of about 150 TCR beta chains were listed by the study as associated with cytomegalovirus. A later analysis had no HLA typing for the validation cohort, so co-occurrence there was scored across all 110 or so repertoires. Three of the identified cytomegalovirus-associated TCR beta chains were confirmed in vitro to be specific for cytomegalovirus antigens. Subsequent analysis determined that TCRs grouped into clusters in the first cohort also showed a tendency toward co-occurrence across the 120 or so validation repertoires, and 85% to 95% of cluster scores exceeded 0. Most TCR sequences were seen in very few donors, while some public TCRs were found in many individuals. It was suggested by the authors that the approach could potentially be generalized to other disease states and immunological phenotypes.

The clonotype comes from a man younger than 30 in good health and CMV-seronegative. The chain uses TRBV29-1 and TRBJ2-7, and TRBD2 may be the D gene, going by 5 matching bases. The specimen was PBMCs. The CDR3 protein: CSVALESPYEQYF. The sequenced DNA is TGCAGCGTAGCACTAGAAAGCCCCTACGAGCAGTACTTC.